The 12 T cell receptor beta chains listed next were all sequenced from one sample in a study of shared clonotypes between healthy human individuals. Here immunoSEQ multiplex PCR was the method, and the copy in TCRdb shows in-frame clones only, minus some. The sample gives 2,500,000 or so clones, approximately 93% of which show up once; roughly 0.39% is in the top ten. Sequenced material: naive CD4+ T cells from PBMCs. The subset denotes: CD45RA+ positively selected. The receptors here all came from a man between 18 and 35 years old in good health. Some clones in this sample may be carry-over from other donors' samples.

The J gene is TRBJ2-3, the V gene TRBV7-7, with D maybe TRBD1 (6 bases). The germline gives CDR1 SSHAT, CDR2 FNYEAQ (reference sequence). The V end lost 5 bases, the J end lost 1 base, and 13 bases lay between the germline ends. CDR3 length: 15 amino acids. DNA for the CDR3: TGTGCCAGCAGCCCCGGCCGGACAGGCACAGATACGCAGTATTTT. This translates into CASSPGRTGTDTQYF. The full variable domain, rest sourced from reference TRBV7-7 and TRBJ2-3, is GAGVSQSPRYKVTKRGQDVTLRCDPISSHATLYWYQQALGQGPEFLTYFNYEAQPDKSGLPSDRFSAERPEGSISTLTIQRTEQRDSAMYRCASSPGRTGTDTQYFGPGTRLTVL.

This chain links TRBV5-4 with TRBJ2-1; 11 bases match TRBD2. V dropped 1 base and J dropped 9; count of bases not matched to a gene: 6. Looked up from germline, CDR1 is SGHNT and CDR2 is YYREEE (reference sequence). This CDR3 region has 15 residues. The CDR3: CASSLIAGGLGEQFF. CDR3 coding DNA: TGTGCCAGCAGCTTGATAGCGGGAGGGCTGGGTGAGCAGTTCTTC.

This chain joins TRBV5-4 and TRBJ2-2; 9 nucleotides match TRBD2. Looked up from germline, CDR1 is SGHNT and CDR2 is YYREEE (reference sequence). The CDR3 loop spans 15 amino acids. With V trimmed by 0 bases and J by 4 bases, 1 base remained unmatched. The CDR3 here is CASSLGLAVTGELFF. CDR3 sequence (DNA): TGTGCCAGCAGCTTGGGACTAGCGGTCACCGGGGAGCTGTTTTTT.

The V call is TRBV10-3, the J call TRBJ2-2; 7 bases fit TRBD2. Per the germline V gene, CDR1 is ENHRY and CDR2 is SYGVKD. The J segment lost 0 bases and the V segment lost 6 bases, leaving 4 bases of the junction unmatched. CDR3 length equals 15 residues. This CDR3 is CAIRASGANTGELFF. The CDR3 DNA reads as TGTGCCATCAGGGCTAGCGGAGCGAACACCGGGGAGCTGTTTTTT.

The rearrangement links TRBV10-3 to TRBJ2-7, with no clear D. Trimming shortened V by 5 bases and J by 6 bases, and 11 bases separated the two germline ends. Germline CDR1 ENHRY, CDR2 SYGVKD. CDR3 size: 12 residues. Written as DNA, the CDR3 is TGTGCCATCAGTCCCGGATCATTCGAGCAGTACTTC. Encoded protein: CAISPGSFEQYF.

The genes are TRBV30 and TRBJ1-3, with 9 bases fitting TRBD1. The CDR3 covers 13 residues. V shed 5 bases and J 3 bases; nucleotides not matched to a gene: 2. The germline CDR1 and CDR2 sequences are GTSNPN and SVGIG (reference sequence). CDR3 residues: CAWGTGIGNTIYF. CDR3 nucleotide sequence: TGTGCCTGGGGGACAGGGATTGGAAACACCATATATTTT.

In this sample, this clone turned up a few times. The chain has TRBV14 and TRBJ2-1, with TRBD1 matching over 10 bases. Germline V lookup: CDR1 SGHDN, CDR2 FVKESK. The CDR3 extends over 13 amino acids. The V gene end was trimmed by 6 bases and the J gene end by 7 bases; junction bases not matched to a gene: 3. This CDR3 reads CASREGQGNEQFF. Here the CDR3 DNA reads TGTGCCAGCAGGGAGGGACAGGGGAATGAGCAGTTCTTC.

This chain connects TRBV6-1 to TRBJ1-2, with D hard to call. The V end lost 6 bases, the J end lost 2 bases, and 10 bases lay between the germline ends. Looked up from germline, CDR1 is MNHNS and CDR2 is SASEGT. This CDR3 is 13 amino acids long. The CDR3 spells CASRTDKNYGYTF. The CDR3 DNA follows: TGTGCCAGCAGGACGGATAAAAACTATGGCTACACCTTC.

The V call is TRBV4-1, the J call TRBJ2-1; D is possibly TRBD1 (6 bases). V lost 6 bases, J lost 4 bases, and 19 bases lay in between. The germline gives CDR1 MGHRA, CDR2 YSYEKL. The CDR3 extends over 16 amino acids. CDR3 nucleotides: TGCGCCAGCAGGAATCTCGGTAGGACAGCATACAATGAGCAGTTCTTC. Residues: CASRNLGRTAYNEQFF.

V is TRBV11-2 and J is TRBJ2-2; 8 bases map to TRBD1. J gave up 3 bases and V 3 bases, and 3 bases lay outside the gene matches. CDR3 length: 15 residues. CDR1 is SGHAT and CDR2 is FQNNGV in the germline V gene. The CDR3 nucleotides read TGTGCCAGCAGCTTTTACAGGGGGGACACCGGGGAGCTGTTTTTT. As protein: CASSFYRGDTGELFF.

This chain links TRBV14 with TRBJ2-5; D perhaps matches TRBD1 (6 bases). The V end was cut by 0 bases, the J end by 4 bases, with 12 bases between. This CDR3 is built from 15 residues. Germline values: CDR1 SGHDN, CDR2 FVKESK. The CDR3 region is CASSQEPKGGETQYF. For the CDR3, the DNA is TGTGCCAGCAGCCAAGAACCCAAAGGGGGAGAGACCCAGTACTTC.

The rearrangement links TRBV28 to TRBJ2-7, with 8 bases aligning to TRBD2. Germline trimming cut 4 bases from V and 7 bases from J; bases unmatched to any gene: 9. The CDR3 is 14 amino acids. Germline V lookup: CDR1 MDHEN, CDR2 SYDVKM. In DNA form, the CDR3 reads TGTGCCAGCAGTTCCGGTGGGGCGGGAGGTGAGCAGTACTTC. Its protein product is CASSSGGAGGEQYF.